The 28 T cell receptor beta chains below come from one sample, sequenced in a study of patients and donors after allogeneic stem cell transplantation. Via MiXCR, TCRdb re-called the RT-PCR reads, giving one row per CDR3 protein. The sample yields under 170,000 distinct CDR3 sequences, 30% to 45% seen once. Sequenced: blood, either unsorted or a sorted T cell fraction (not recorded which). The source of these receptors is a human donor who was either an allogeneic HSCT recipient or a stem cell or donor lymphocyte infusion donor (not recorded which). It is not recorded whose cells these are; they may come from a transplant donor.

The chain links TRBV4-3 to TRBJ1-2; D not resolved. The V gene's germline CDR1 is LGHNA and CDR2 YSLEER. The CDR3 covers 15 residues. V was cut by 4 bases and J by 2 bases, with 14 bases left in between. Written as DNA, the CDR3 is TGCGCCAGCAGCCCAAAGTCATCCTTAAACTATGGCTACACCTTC. Translating it yields CASSPKSSLNYGYTF.

The chain combines TRBV6-4 with TRBJ2-7; 10 nucleotides match TRBD1. This CDR3 is 16 amino acids long. With 2 bases clipped from V and 3 bases from J, the junction kept 7 bases outside the gene matches. The germline V gene encodes CDR1 MRHNA and CDR2 SNTAGT. The CDR3 DNA is TGTGCCAGCAGTGACCCGGACAGGGGGAGACTCTACGAGCAGTACTTC. Translated: CASSDPDRGRLYEQYF.

This chain uses TRBV3-1 with TRBJ2-3; possibly TRBD1 or TRBD2 for D (5 bases each). The germline V gene has CDR1 LGHDT and CDR2 YNNKEL (reference sequence). V was pared by 1 base and J by 2 bases, with 16 bases between. This CDR3 region has 17 residues. The CDR3 nucleotides read TGTGCCAGCAGCCAAGGAGCATTTCGGGACCTCACAGATACGCAGTATTTT. Amino acid sequence: CASSQGAFRDLTDTQYF.

V gene TRBV6-1 combines with J gene TRBJ2-1, with TRBD1 as a possible D gene (6 bases). Trimming took off 4 bases at V and 0 bases at J, with 13 bases between the two ends. CDR1 MNHNS and CDR2 SASEGT come from the germline V gene. The CDR3 is made up of 16 amino acids. The CDR3 sequence is CASSGPTGASYNEQFF. The CDR3 nucleotides are TGTGCCAGCAGTGGCCCGACAGGTGCCTCCTACAATGAGCAGTTCTTC.

There are a few counts of this clonotype. The rearrangement links TRBV10-3 to TRBJ1-2, with a weak D call TRBD1 (6 bases). CDR3 length equals 12 residues. Per germline, CDR1 ENHRY and CDR2 SYGVKD. With 10 bases removed from V and 5 bases from J, the gap between germline ends came to 14 bases. CDR3 bases: TGTGCCAACACCAGGGGTTGGTATGGCTACACCTTC. It codes for CANTRGWYGYTF.

The rearrangement uses TRBV20-1 and TRBJ2-7; D unresolved. V lost 2 bases, J lost 2 bases, and 7 bases lay in between. From germline, CDR1 is DFQATT and CDR2 SNEGSKA (reference sequence). There are 12 residues in the CDR3. CDR3 sequence reads: CSARRGTYEQYF. The CDR3 DNA follows: TGCAGTGCTAGAAGAGGAACCTACGAGCAGTACTTC.

As regards this clonotype: One junction end disagrees with the germline gene, perhaps due to a read error. The gene calls are TRBV12-3 or TRBV12-4 and TRBJ1-3, with a weak D call TRBD1 (5 bases). There are 16 residues in the CDR3. The CDR3 spells CGSSLGAVSSGNTIYF. As DNA, the CDR3 is TGTGGCAGCAGTTTAGGGGCGGTAAGCTCTGGAAACACCATATATTTT.

This clonotype was picked up a small number of times. The genes are TRBV6-1 and TRBJ1-4; D may be TRBD1 (5 bases). V gave up 2 bases and J gave up 8 bases, with 15 bases separating them. Germline V lookup: CDR1 MNHNS, CDR2 SASEGT. The CDR3 is 15 amino acids. CDR3 protein: CASSETGRAQEKLFF. Here the CDR3 DNA reads TGTGCCAGCAGTGAAACGGGGCGCGCCCAAGAAAAACTGTTTTTT.

This rearrangement joins TRBV6-5 to TRBJ2-6, with 7 bases matching TRBD2. The CDR3 length is 16 residues. Losses at the gene ends were 0 bases for V and 2 bases for J; bases not matched to a gene: 1. Germline V CDR1 and CDR2: MNHEY, SVGAGI. The CDR3 region is CASSYSTSPGANVLTF. Here the CDR3 DNA reads TGTGCCAGCAGTTACTCGACTAGCCCTGGGGCCAACGTCCTGACTTTC.

This clonotype was counted between two and nine times. The rearrangement uses TRBV6-2 or TRBV6-3 and TRBJ2-7; a possible D gene is TRBD1 (6 bases). V dropped 3 bases and J dropped 3 bases, with 21 bases sitting between them. Germline loops: CDR1 MNHEY, CDR2 SVGEGT. CDR3 length equals 17 residues. CDR3 nucleotide sequence: TGTGCCAGCAGTTATATACCGGCGGCGCGGACAGACTACGAGCAGTACTTC. This codes for CASSYIPAARTDYEQYF.

The chain uses TRBV20-1 and TRBJ2-7; D remains ambiguous. This CDR3 contains 14 residues. Germline V gene data show CDR1 as DFQATT and CDR2 as SNEGSKA (reference sequence). V lost 3 bases and J lost 1, with 13 bases in between. The CDR3 coding sequence is TGCAGTGCTAGGAACACCCTGGGATCCTACGAGCAGTACTTC. Translating it yields CSARNTLGSYEQYF.

This sequence joins TRBV6-2 or TRBV6-3 and TRBJ1-1; D not certain. V was shortened by 8 bases and J by 0 bases, with 7 bases between the two germline ends. Germline CDR1 is MNHEY and CDR2 is SVGEGT. This CDR3 spans 12 amino acids. CDR3 sequence reads: CASGKLNTEAFF. The CDR3, as DNA: TGTGCCAGCGGCAAATTGAACACTGAAGCTTTCTTT.

This clonotype was seen once. The rearrangement joins TRBV7-2 to TRBJ2-2; TRBD2 matches at 10 bases. This CDR3 has 17 amino acids. V was clipped by 5 bases and J by 2 bases; unmatched bases: 8. Germline CDR1 SGHTA, CDR2 FQGNSA. This CDR3 is CASSRGLAGVNTGELFF. The DNA of the CDR3 is TGTGCCAGCAGCCGAGGGCTAGCGGGGGTAAACACCGGGGAGCTGTTTTTT.

This rearrangement joins TRBV6-4 to TRBJ1-5; 7 bases agree with TRBD1. There are 16 residues in the CDR3. CDR1 and CDR2 (germline): MRHNA, SNTAGT. The ends lost 0 bases at V and 6 bases at J; junction bases unmatched: 8. CDR3 loop: CASSDSMPGGSQPQHF. The CDR3 DNA reads TGTGCCAGCAGTGACTCGATGCCAGGGGGGAGTCAGCCCCAGCATTTT.

This chain joins TRBV18 and TRBJ2-3, with D unresolved. The CDR3 has 11 amino acids. V was clipped by 2 bases and J by 5 bases, with 2 bases between them. Germline V gene sequence: CDR1 KGHSH, CDR2 LQKENI. CDR3 protein: CASSPEDTQYF. In nucleotides, the CDR3 is TGTGCCAGCTCACCAGAAGATACGCAGTATTTT.

The genes are TRBV6-1 and TRBJ2-5; D unclear. From germline, CDR1 is MNHNS and CDR2 SASEGT. The V and J ends lost 3 bases and 1 base respectively, with 9 bases between them. The CDR3 loop spans 14 amino acids. In nucleotides, the CDR3 is TGTGCCAGCAGTGACCCCCCCGGCCAAGAGACCCAGTACTTC. It encodes CASSDPPGQETQYF.

The chain carries TRBV27 and TRBJ1-6; maybe TRBD1 (6 bases). Germline loops: CDR1 MNHEY, CDR2 SMNVEV (reference sequence). Trimming left V 6 bases short and J 8 bases short, with 20 bases between. The CDR3 is 16 amino acids. The CDR3 DNA is TGTGCCAGCAGCACCAGGGCGGGGGCGGCTTATTCACCCCTCCACTTT. Its translation: CASSTRAGAAYSPLHF.

This clonotype was picked up a small number of times. The chain combines TRBV12-3 or TRBV12-4 with TRBJ1-2; D unclear. The CDR3 covers 13 residues. The V end lost 5 bases, the J end lost 5 bases, and 12 bases lay between the germline ends. In nucleotides, the CDR3 is TGTGCCAGCAGTCGCTCCGGGGTATATGGCTACACCTTC. This encodes CASSRSGVYGYTF.

This clonotype has a handful of counts. This sequence joins TRBV5-1 and TRBJ1-2; D call uncertain. CDR3 length: 16 residues. CDR1 and CDR2 (germline): SGHRS, YFSETQ. Trimming took off 4 bases at V and 5 bases at J, with 21 bases between the two ends. Here the CDR3 reads CASSDPSQVLEYGYTF. In DNA form, the CDR3 reads TGCGCCAGCAGCGATCCTTCGCAAGTGCTCGAATATGGCTACACCTTC.

This clonotype was counted a few times. The chain employs TRBV12-3 or TRBV12-4 and TRBJ1-5; D gene ambiguous. V was cut by 7 bases and J by 0 bases, with 4 bases left in between. The CDR3 consists of 12 residues. The CDR3 bases are TGTGCCAGCACCCTTAGCAATCAGCCCCAGCATTTT. It codes for CASTLSNQPQHF.

This clonotype showed up just a few times. The chain has TRBV7-9 and TRBJ1-4; no clear D gene. V lost 6 bases to trimming and J lost 3 bases, with 17 bases between them. The CDR3 loop spans 16 amino acids. Per germline, CDR1 SEHNR and CDR2 FQNEAQ (reference sequence). This CDR3 is CASSPSVRAANEKLFF. CDR3 bases: TGTGCCAGCAGTCCAAGTGTAAGAGCAGCTAATGAAAAACTGTTTTTT.

The V call is TRBV11-2, the J call TRBJ2-3, with D perhaps matching TRBD2 (6 bases). CDR1 SGHAT and CDR2 FQNNGV come from the germline V gene. The CDR3 is made up of 15 amino acids. The V end lost 3 bases, the J end lost 0 bases, and 10 bases lay between the germline ends. The CDR3 nucleotides are TGTGCCAGCAGCTTTTCCGGGGGAAGCACAGATACGCAGTATTTT. Its translation is CASSFSGGSTDTQYF.

This clonotype appeared a few times. This sequence joins TRBV6-5 and TRBJ1-6, with 7 bases aligning to TRBD1. With 0 bases clipped from V and 0 bases from J, the junction kept 2 bases outside the gene matches. The CDR3 sequence is 17 residues long. The V gene's germline CDR1 is MNHEY and CDR2 SVGAGI. This chain's CDR3 is CASSYSTGSSYNSPLHF. Here the CDR3 DNA reads TGTGCCAGCAGTTACTCGACAGGGAGCTCCTATAATTCACCCCTCCACTTT.

The chain has TRBV5-1 and TRBJ2-5; 8 nucleotides line up with TRBD2. The junction had 4 bases not matched to a gene; V was cut back by 0 bases and J by 3 bases. Germline V gene data show CDR1 as SGHRS and CDR2 as YFSETQ. This CDR3 is built from 15 residues. DNA for the CDR3: TGCGCCAGCAGCTTGGTTAGCGGGACTAAAGAGACCCAGTACTTC. This gives the protein CASSLVSGTKETQYF. Looking up the rest from reference TRBV5-1 and TRBJ2-5 gives the full variable domain: KAGVTQTPRYLIKTRGQQVTLSCSPISGHRSVSWYQQTPGQGLQFLFEYFSETQRNKGNFPGRFSGRQFSNSRSEMNVSTLELGDSALYLCASSLVSGTKETQYFGPGTRLLVL.

The V and J genes are TRBV12-3 or TRBV12-4 and TRBJ1-4; D is perhaps TRBD1 (5 bases). Trimming shortened V by 3 bases and J by 3 bases, and 8 bases separated the two germline ends. CDR3 length: 14 residues. CDR3 sequence reads: CASSFRVANEKLFF. The CDR3 bases are TGTGCCAGCAGTTTCAGGGTGGCTAATGAAAAACTGTTTTTT.

The rearrangement joins TRBV27 to TRBJ1-5, with a tentative D call TRBD1 (5 bases). V lost 5 bases and J lost 3, with 11 bases in between. Germline V CDR1 and CDR2: MNHEY, SMNVEV (reference sequence). The CDR3 loop spans 14 amino acids. CDR3 nucleotide sequence: TGTGCCAGCAGTCCAGGGCCGCTCAATCAGCCCCAGCATTTT. It encodes CASSPGPLNQPQHF.

The chain combines TRBV7-2 with TRBJ1-2; D uncertain. CDR1 is SGHTA, CDR2 FQGNSA, per germline. The CDR3 is 11 residues long. V was trimmed by 8 bases and J by 8 bases, leaving 12 bases between them. For the CDR3, the DNA is TGTGCCAGCGATATATGGCAGGGCTACACCTTC. Protein: CASDIWQGYTF. Together with reference TRBV7-2 and TRBJ1-2, the CDR3 gives the full variable domain: GAGVSQSPSNKVTEKGKDVELRCDPISGHTALYWYRQSLGQGLEFLIYFQGNSAPDKSGLPSDRFSAERTGGSVSTLTIQRTQQEDSAVYLCASDIWQGYTFGSGTRLTVV.

This clonotype was observed a few times. This chain links TRBV12-3 or TRBV12-4 with TRBJ1-3; D is ambiguous. CDR3 length equals 15 residues. The germline V and J ends were trimmed by 5 bases and 4 bases, with 15 bases remaining between them. Here the CDR3 reads CASSPELGSGNTIYF. The CDR3, as DNA: TGTGCCAGCAGTCCCGAACTGGGCTCAGGAAACACCATATATTTT.